This T cell receptor (beta chain) stems from a study of blood T cell repertoires in COVID-19. Concerning this clone: One junction end does not reproduce the germline sequence, and a read error may be involved. The same CDR3 can be traced to other DNA sequences in this sample.

Germline-derived CDR1 and CDR2 are SGDLS and YYNGEE. There are 15 residues in the CDR3. Measured with immunoSEQ multiplex PCR; TCRdb has only the in-frame clones, and not every one. The sample contains roughly 26,000 clones, about 90% of which appear only once. The sample comprised peripheral blood. V is TRBV9 and J is TRBJ2-5, with D perhaps matching TRBD2 (7 bases). The TCR sequence derives from a human donor in a cohort sampled during active COVID-19. CDR3 DNA sequence: TGCGCCAGCAGCCGAGGGGGGGGCCAACAAGAGACCCAGTACTTC. This encodes CASSRGGGQQETQYF.